Described below is a single TCR beta chain sequence and its context. Assay used: immunoSEQ multiplex PCR; TCRdb lists only in-frame clones, some missing. The sample comprises under 200,000 clones, roughly 84% of which are singletons, and nearly 8% rests with the top ten. The sample comes from a study of blood T cell repertoires in COVID-19. The wider study: PBMCs, B-cell-depleted T cells, or T cells were the source of the cDNA or gDNA that made up the material.

Ages ranged from about 18 to 90 years, with residence in 20 to 30 US areas. Trimming took off 3 bases at V and 7 bases at J, with 12 bases between the two ends. This CDR3 is built from 13 residues. From germline, CDR1 is KGHSH and CDR2 LQKENI. This chain connects TRBV18 to TRBJ1-1; possible D gene TRBD1, 5 bases. This sequence originates from a woman aged 45-60 years who had recovered from COVID-19. The specimen sequenced was PBMCs or T cells enriched from blood (not recorded which). CDR3 region: CASSPGRELEAFF. Written as DNA, the CDR3 is TGTGCCAGCTCACCGGGCAGGGAACTTGAAGCTTTCTTT.